This TCR beta chain appears in the sequencing data of a study of blood T cell repertoires in COVID-19 (TCRdb year 2020). For the study in its entirety: The collaborator samples originated in the United States, Italy and Spain and spanned the acute and convalescent phases of COVID-19. The samples were drawn from the first 160 participants of the ongoing ImmuneRACE study and from over 950 subjects provided by 6 global collaborators. The repertoires were released in a freely available public database meant as a resource for research on the immune response to SARS-CoV-2. The dataset comprised deeply sampled blood TCRbeta repertoires from subjects exposed to, actively infected with, or recovered from COVID-19. Where available, HLA class I and class II types were obtained from metadata supplied by the sample provider rather than from assay-based typing. Nearly every sample came with metadata listing a de-identified subject ID, COVID-19 status, age in years and sex. The material from the prospective study consisted of cDNA or gDNA derived from T cells, B-cell-depleted T cells, or PBMCs. General conclusions and limits of the study: How much clinical and demographic metadata was included differed by source and by participant, and the metadata was provided uncurated.

One collaborating source in Seattle enrolled patients while the patients were actively infected and followed the patients over time throughout the course of disease. Whole blood was collected in K2EDTA tubes by collaborating institutions according to the institutions' own protocols. For TCRbeta analysis, collaborators shipped samples in one of three forms: frozen whole blood, isolated PBMCs, or DNA extracted from either of those sample types. The germline V gene (reference sequence) sets CDR1 to LGHDT and CDR2 to YNNKEL. From the cysteine up to the phenylalanine, the CDR3 has a length of 15 residues. Here the CDR3 DNA is all that survives: 45 bases in frame from base 1. The trim is 1 base for V and 7 bases for J, with a gap of 17 bases between the germline ends. A note on this clone: Its antigen remains undetermined. Within one base of it there is no much larger clone, and no base qualities were kept.

The immunoSEQ Assay, a bias-controlled multiplex PCR, was used to amplify TCRbeta CDR3 regions from genomic DNA. From the authors' description of their analysis: The number of nucleated cells in each sample was estimated by amplification of reference gene primers within the assay. To quantify the absolute abundance of each unique TCRbeta CDR3 rearrangement, sequence reads were collapsed and filtered. Productive Simpson clonality was computed per sample as the square root of Simpson's diversity index over productive rearrangements. TCRdb limited this immuneACCESS table to in-frame rearrangements with V and J called. A share of clones is missing; checked studies link under half to unresolved V genes, and the rest is unexplained. D and trimming come from the DNA, and the V and J calls and clone size come from that table. For this sample the table gives about 300,000 clones, of which 70% to 90% were detected only once. The ten largest clones add up to roughly 6.1% of the sample.

The TCR sequence derives from a woman aged 45-60 years with COVID-19, enrolled during active disease. The source material was peripheral blood. The rearranged segments are TRBV3-1 (or the pseudogene TRBV3-2) and TRBJ2-7; a confident D gene designation cannot be given. The DNA reads TGTGCCAGCAGCCAAGGAAGATCGGCGGCTCGGGAGCAGTACTTC. This yields the protein CASSQGRSAAREQYF.